These 4 T cell receptor beta chains were sequenced from one sample in a study of cytomegalovirus exposure and HLA in healthy donors. TCRdb's copy holds only in-frame clones and misses some; the assay was immunoSEQ multiplex PCR. The sample shows hundreds of thousands of clones, approximately 84% of them seen only once. Sequencing used PBMCs. These receptors were collected from a man aged 18-30 years in good health and CMV-seropositive.

This rearrangement joins TRBV5-6 to TRBJ1-1; D not certain. Germline assignment: CDR1 SGHDT and CDR2 YYEEEE. Trimming pared 4 bases from V and 3 bases from J, leaving 16 bases between. CDR3 length: 15 amino acids. This chain's CDR3 is CASSLGGRPDTEAFF. In nucleotides, the CDR3 is TGTGCCAGCAGCCTCGGAGGAAGGCCAGACACTGAAGCTTTCTTT. The entire variable domain, with the rest obtained from reference TRBV5-6 and TRBJ1-1, is as follows: DAGVTQSPTHLIKTRGQQVTLRCSPKSGHDTVSWYQQALGQGPQFIFQYYEEEERQRGNFPDRFSGHQFPNYSSELNVNALLLGDSALYLCASSLGGRPDTEAFFGQGTRLTVV.

The chain joins TRBV5-6 to TRBJ2-3; D possibly corresponds to TRBD2 (5 bases). Per germline, CDR1 SGHDT and CDR2 YYEEEE. The V gene lost 4 bases and the J gene lost 1 base, with 16 bases spanning the gap. The CDR3 has 16 residues. The CDR3 reads CASSGGFEGGTDTQYF. The CDR3 nucleotides read TGTGCCAGCAGCGGAGGTTTTGAGGGAGGCACAGATACGCAGTATTTT.

The genes are TRBV18 and TRBJ2-7; 11 bases map to TRBD2. Germline lookup yields CDR1 KGHSH and CDR2 LQKENI. There are 15 residues in the CDR3. V shed 3 bases and J 1 base; nucleotides not matched to a gene: 2. The CDR3 region is CASSPPSGRSYEQYF. The CDR3 DNA reads as TGTGCCAGCTCACCCCCTAGCGGGAGGTCCTACGAGCAGTACTTC.

The J gene is TRBJ2-1, the V gene TRBV29-1, with 7 nucleotides matching TRBD2. The J segment lost 3 bases and the V segment lost 6 bases, leaving 11 bases of the junction unmatched. The CDR3 is 15 amino acids. The germline CDR1 and CDR2 sequences are SQVTM and ANQGSEA. CDR3 residues: CSVPDRAGNYNEQFF. In nucleotides, the CDR3 is TGCAGCGTCCCCGATCGAGCGGGAAACTACAATGAGCAGTTCTTC.